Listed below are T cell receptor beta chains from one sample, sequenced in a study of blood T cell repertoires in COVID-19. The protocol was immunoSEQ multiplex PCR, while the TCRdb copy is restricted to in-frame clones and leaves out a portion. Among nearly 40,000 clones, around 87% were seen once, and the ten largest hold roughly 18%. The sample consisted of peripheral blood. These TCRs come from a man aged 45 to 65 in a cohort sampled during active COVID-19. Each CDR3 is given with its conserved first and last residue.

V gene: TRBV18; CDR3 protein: CASSPLEGETQYF
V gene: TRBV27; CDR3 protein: CASSLRQEGNIQYF
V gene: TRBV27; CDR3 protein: CASSLGSSSQETQYF
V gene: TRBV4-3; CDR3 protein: CASSQDRGRKGAGELFF
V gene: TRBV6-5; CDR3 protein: CASNLAGSYEQYF
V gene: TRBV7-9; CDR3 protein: CASSPRDTYKNIQYF
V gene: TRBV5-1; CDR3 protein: CASSGGLAGDFNEQFF
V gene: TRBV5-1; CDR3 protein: CASSRLVSKGDADTQYF
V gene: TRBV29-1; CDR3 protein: CTSGGAGGYTF
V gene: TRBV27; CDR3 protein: CASSFRIRQGLNTEAFF
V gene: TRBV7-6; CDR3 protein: CASSPSSNTGELFF
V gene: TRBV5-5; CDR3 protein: CASSEQGSRETQYF
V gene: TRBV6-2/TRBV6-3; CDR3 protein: CASSPGTGPYEQYF
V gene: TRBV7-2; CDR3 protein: CASSREGQDLTEQYF
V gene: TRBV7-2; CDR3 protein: CASSLASTGVSYEQYF
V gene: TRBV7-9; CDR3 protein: CASSPSGTGSGYGYTF
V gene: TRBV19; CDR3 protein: CASTQRGGSGYTF
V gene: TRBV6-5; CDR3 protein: CASSLDRFGYTF
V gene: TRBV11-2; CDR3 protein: CASSSERGSLYEQYF
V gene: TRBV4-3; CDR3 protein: CASSQDKGRGEKLFF
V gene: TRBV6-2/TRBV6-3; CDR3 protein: CASSPGTSGGFYEQYF
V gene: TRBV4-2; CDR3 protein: CASSQGRQGGTGELFF
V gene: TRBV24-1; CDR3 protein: CATASDRDYNEQFF
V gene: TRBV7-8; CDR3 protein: CASSRRRGDPSTDTQYF
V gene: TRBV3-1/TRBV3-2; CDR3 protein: CASSQGTGNTEAFF
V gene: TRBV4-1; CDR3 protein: CASSQGQGVTGANVLTF
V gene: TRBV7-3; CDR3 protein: CASSFGQGYGYTF
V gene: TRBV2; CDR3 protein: CASSATSGGTMAQYF
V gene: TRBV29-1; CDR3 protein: CSVATAGELFF
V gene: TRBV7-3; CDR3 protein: CASSLQGLADTQYF
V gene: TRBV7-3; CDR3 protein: CASSSQVLAGGITDTQYF
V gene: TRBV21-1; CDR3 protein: CASSAQTGGNYGYTF
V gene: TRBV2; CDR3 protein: CASSAGTSGSADTQYF
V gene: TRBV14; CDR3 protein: CASSHTLPGQGYQPQHF
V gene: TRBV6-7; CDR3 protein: CASSYPRALTLIPGTVSYEQYF
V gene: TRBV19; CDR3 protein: CASSSSGRATGELFF
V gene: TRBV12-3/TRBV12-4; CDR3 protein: CASSQVAGREQYF
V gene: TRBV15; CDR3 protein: CATAGGVADQETQYF
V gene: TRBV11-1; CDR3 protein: CASSLTGLTGELFF
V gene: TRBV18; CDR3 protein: CASSPQISGADTQYF